A single sample is the source of the 9 T cell receptor beta chains below, sequenced in a study of T cells after posttransplantation cyclophosphamide. The naive gate required viable CD3+CD4+ or CD3+CD8+ cells with CCR7+CD45RA+CD45RO-CD95-CD27+CD28+ phenotype. Profiling relied on immunoSEQ multiplex PCR, and the TCRdb table lists in-frame clones only, not all of them. Of 25,000 to 40,000 clones listed, roughly 91% are singletons. Sequenced input: naive CD4+ T cells sorted from blood. All receptors derive from a man aged 25-40 years in good health and a related stem cell transplant donor.

The V call is TRBV29-1, the J call TRBJ2-3, with 8 bases fitting TRBD2. The germline gives CDR1 SQVTM, CDR2 ANQGSEA. Trimming took 5 bases from V and 5 from J; bases not matched to a gene: 9. This CDR3 spans 14 amino acids. CDR3 coding DNA: TGCAGCGTTATGTCCGGGGGGGCCGGAGATACGCAGTATTTT. Translated, it gives CSVMSGGAGDTQYF.

The CDR3 DNA reads TGCGCCAGCAGCTTGGTGGACAGGGGGAACACTGAAGCTTTCTTT. Translated: CASSLVDRGNTEAFF. The chain joins TRBV5-1 to TRBJ1-1; 9 bases line up with TRBD1. CDR1 SGHRS and CDR2 YFSETQ come from the germline V gene. Germline trimming cut 0 bases from V and 1 base from J; bases unmatched to any gene: 1. This CDR3 has 15 amino acids.

The CDR3 coding sequence is TGCAGTGCTAGCTACCCAGATACGCAGTATTTT. Translation gives CSASYPDTQYF. The J gene is TRBJ2-3, the V gene TRBV20-1; D is undetermined. The CDR3 covers 11 residues. From germline, CDR1 is DFQATT and CDR2 SNEGSKA (reference sequence). Trimming stripped 3 bases from V and 4 bases from J, with 5 bases between.

The chain carries TRBV14 and TRBJ2-5, with a tentative D call TRBD1 (5 bases). CDR3 length: 15 residues. Germline loops: CDR1 SGHDN, CDR2 FVKESK. V dropped 0 bases and J dropped 3 bases, with 11 bases sitting between them. The CDR3 DNA sequence: TGTGCCAGCAGCCAAGACAGGGTTCCCGAAGAGACCCAGTACTTC. Translating gives CASSQDRVPEETQYF.

This chain joins TRBV4-3 and TRBJ2-2; weak D call: TRBD1 (6 bases). Germline-derived CDR1 and CDR2 are LGHNA and YSLEER. V lost 0 bases to trimming and J lost 6 bases, with 11 bases between them. The CDR3 contains 15 residues. The CDR3 is CASSQEGGLPGELFF. CDR3 DNA: TGCGCCAGCAGCCAAGAAGGGGGTCTCCCCGGGGAGCTGTTTTTT.

The CDR3 DNA sequence: TGTGCCAGCAGCTTAATTCCTAGCTCCTACAATGAGCAGTTCTTC. The encoded protein is CASSLIPSSYNEQFF. This chain uses TRBV7-3 with TRBJ2-1; D unresolved. V lost 1 base to trimming and J lost 0 bases, with 7 bases between them. Germline CDR1 SGHTA, CDR2 FQGTGA. The CDR3 totals 15 residues.

V gene TRBV28 combines with J gene TRBJ2-7, with TRBD1 identical over 9 bases. The CDR3 covers 16 residues. Germline assignment: CDR1 MDHEN and CDR2 SYDVKM. The ends lost 1 base at V and 0 bases at J; junction bases unmatched: 4. Written as DNA, the CDR3 is TGTGCCAGCAGTTTATCAACAGGGGGCGGCTCCTACGAGCAGTACTTC. This encodes CASSLSTGGGSYEQYF.

The rearrangement links TRBV4-2 to TRBJ2-7; the match to TRBD1 covers 7 bases. CDR1 and CDR2 from the germline V gene are LGHNA and YNFKEQ. The J segment lost 2 bases and the V segment lost 5 bases, leaving 12 bases of the junction unmatched. CDR3 length: 16 amino acids. The CDR3 DNA sequence: TGTGCCAGCAGCGCAGACAGGACAGGTTTTCCCTACGAGCAGTACTTC. Translation: CASSADRTGFPYEQYF.

The chain combines TRBV27 with TRBJ1-1, with D tentatively TRBD1 (5 bases). Trimming removed 7 bases from V and 4 bases from J, with 16 bases in between. The CDR3 spans 14 residues. CDR1 and CDR2 (germline): MNHEY, SMNVEV (reference sequence). The CDR3 DNA reads as TGTGCCAGCAAACAAGGTGGGGGGGTCACTGAAGCTTTCTTT. It encodes CASKQGGGVTEAFF.